This TCR beta chain was obtained from a study of CD8 T cells in ankylosing spondylitis. TCRdb re-derived calls from the 5' RACE reads in MiXCR, one entry per CDR3 protein. Here the sample spans around 230,000 distinct CDR3 sequences, around 9.1% being singletons. V shed 5 bases and J shed 7 bases, with 12 bases lying between them. CDR1 is MGHDK, CDR2 SYGVNS, per germline. The CDR3 totals 13 residues. This clonotype was picked up many times. The sequence came from a male donor with ankylosing spondylitis or in good health (not recorded which). The chain combines TRBV25-1 with TRBJ2-1, with D possibly TRBD2 on 6 matching bases. The sequencing sample was made of blood, either unsorted or a sorted T cell fraction (not recorded which). The CDR3 here is CASSLHGGNEQFF. Here the CDR3 DNA reads TGTGCCAGCAGTCTCCATGGGGGGAATGAGCAGTTCTTC.